Below are 5 T cell receptor beta chains sequenced from a single sample in a study of T cell changes during pregnancy in multiple sclerosis. Profiling relied on immunoSEQ multiplex PCR, and the TCRdb table lists in-frame clones only, not all of them. The sample carries roughly 86,000 clones, roughly 92% recorded once. The starting material was peripheral blood, obtained in the first trimester of pregnancy. The receptors originated from a female donor with multiple sclerosis, enrolled in a pregnancy study.

The chain is built from TRBV5-4 and TRBJ1-2; D is unresolved. V dropped 0 bases and J dropped 8 bases, with 14 bases sitting between them. The CDR3 is 14 amino acids. The V gene's germline CDR1 is SGHNT and CDR2 YYREEE (reference sequence). The CDR3 reads CASSLVFGDGGYTF. In DNA form, the CDR3 reads TGTGCCAGCAGCTTGGTCTTCGGGGATGGAGGCTACACCTTC.

The rearrangement links TRBV15 to TRBJ2-1, with TRBD1 matching over 12 bases. J gave up 8 bases and V 7 bases, and 3 bases lay outside the gene matches. CDR3 length equals 13 residues. Germline CDR1 and CDR2: LNHNV and YYDKDF (reference sequence). Here the CDR3 reads CATTRDRGHEQFF. CDR3 DNA sequence: TGTGCCACCACCCGGGACAGGGGGCATGAGCAGTTCTTC.

This clone was detected once. V and J are TRBV30 and TRBJ1-5; 9 positions match TRBD1. J lost 3 bases, V lost 2 bases, and 8 bases had no gene match. CDR3 length: 16 amino acids. The V gene's germline CDR1 is GTSNPN and CDR2 SVGIG (reference sequence). The CDR3 DNA reads TGTGCCTGGAGTCCTCCGGGACAGGGTAACAATCAGCCCCAGCATTTT. Translated: CAWSPPGQGNNQPQHF.

V usage is TRBV5-1 and J usage is TRBJ2-7; 7 bases match TRBD2. The CDR3 is 14 amino acids. Losses at the gene ends were 5 bases for V and 0 bases for J; bases not matched to a gene: 5. CDR1 SGHRS and CDR2 YFSETQ come from the germline V gene. The CDR3 region has the DNA TGCGCCAGCAGTCAAACTAGCGCCTCCTACGAGCAGTACTTC. It is translated as CASSQTSASYEQYF.

This clone came up once. The chain combines TRBV29-1 with TRBJ2-3; 12 bases align to TRBD2. The CDR3 is 16 amino acids. Germline CDR1 and CDR2: SQVTM and ANQGSEA. V shed 5 bases, J shed 3 bases, and the junction held 9 bases outside the gene matches. CDR3 nucleotide sequence: TGCAGCGTTTTGGGCCTAGCGGGAGGGCGGACAGATACGCAGTATTTT. Translating gives CSVLGLAGGRTDTQYF.